This is a list of T cell receptor beta chains from one sample in a study of shared clonotypes between healthy human individuals. Assay: immunoSEQ multiplex PCR; the TCRdb copy retains only in-frame clones and omits some. The sample has about 2 million clones; roughly 94% are singletons. The sequencing input was naive CD4+ T cells sorted from blood. These receptor sequences come from a man younger than 35 in good health. Both conserved end residues are part of each CDR3. D genes are given only for firm matches. Only some rows state a clone size, as once, few, many or a class for expanded clones.

cdr3_aa,cdr3_nt,v_call,j_call,clone_size,d_call
CASSEEGDYGYTF,TGTGCCAGCAGTGAAGAGGGGGATTATGGCTACACCTTC,TRBV6-1,TRBJ1-2,-,-
CASSLAGSLYEQYF,TGCGCCAGCAGCTTGGCCGGCAGCCTATACGAGCAGTACTTC,TRBV5-1,TRBJ2-7,-,-
CASSLYAPSTEAFF,TGTGCCAGCAGCTTATACGCACCGAGCACTGAAGCTTTCTTT,TRBV7-2,TRBJ1-1,-,-
CASSYRGYGYTF,TGTGCCAGCAGTTACAGGGGCTATGGCTACACCTTC,TRBV28,TRBJ1-2,-,TRBD1
CASSVSPTQGDTQYF,TGTGCCAGCAGCGTAAGCCCCACCCAAGGGGATACGCAGTATTTT,TRBV9,TRBJ2-3,-,-
CASSLNTGELFF,TGTGCCAGCAGTCTTAACACCGGGGAGCTGTTTTTT,TRBV7-9,TRBJ2-2,-,-
CASSRDNSGNTIYF,TGTGCCAGCAGCCGAGACAATTCTGGAAACACCATATATTTT,TRBV5-6,TRBJ1-3,once,-
CAIRSVRGSTNTGELFF,TGTGCCATCAGGAGTGTTCGGGGATCAACGAACACCGGGGAGCTGTTTTTT,TRBV10-3,TRBJ2-2,once,-
CASSRDSGNSPLHF,TGTGCCAGCAGCCGGGACAGTGGCAATTCACCCCTCCACTTT,TRBV5-4,TRBJ1-6,once,TRBD1
CASSESGRAGTDTQYF,TGTGCCAGCAGTGAGAGCGGGAGGGCCGGCACAGATACGCAGTATTTT,TRBV25-1,TRBJ2-3,-,TRBD2
CASSLSSEAFF,TGTGCCAGCAGCTTGAGTTCTGAAGCTTTCTTT,TRBV7-9,TRBJ1-1,-,-
CASSLGGLGSPLHF,TGCGCCAGCAGCTTGGGAGGGCTGGGCTCACCCCTCCACTTT,TRBV5-1,TRBJ1-6,-,-
CASSFGYEQYF,TGTGCCAGCAGTTTTGGGTACGAGCAGTACTTC,TRBV27,TRBJ2-7,-,-
CASSLRQGSSWGYTF,TGTGCCAGCAGCTTACGCCAGGGTAGTAGTTGGGGCTACACCTTC,TRBV7-9,TRBJ1-2,-,-
CASTAPGEGDVNEQYF,TGTGCCAGCACCGCCCCTGGGGAAGGGGATGTCAACGAGCAGTACTTC,TRBV28,TRBJ2-7,-,-
CASGGGRGQYF,TGTGCCAGCGGTGGGGGACGGGGGCAGTATTTT,TRBV28,TRBJ2-3,-,-
CASSDDRVSGYTF,TGTGCCAGCAGTGATGACAGGGTGAGCGGCTACACCTTC,TRBV6-1,TRBJ1-2,once,TRBD1